A single sample is the source of the 25 T cell receptor beta chains below, sequenced in a study of CD8 T cells in ankylosing spondylitis. TCRdb fed the 5' RACE reads into MiXCR, producing one record per CDR3 protein. The data contain approximately 340,000 distinct CDR3 sequences, roughly 14% of them singletons. Sequenced input: blood, either unsorted or a sorted T cell fraction (not recorded which). The source of these receptors is a male donor with ankylosing spondylitis or in good health (not recorded which).

The chain links TRBV7-8 to TRBJ1-2; 9 bases line up with TRBD1. This CDR3 is built from 14 residues. Germline V gene data show CDR1 as SGHVS and CDR2 as FQNEAQ. V shed 5 bases and J 8 bases; nucleotides not matched to a gene: 9. The CDR3 region has the DNA TGTGCCAGCAGCGCCCGGGACAGGGAAGAAGGCTACACCTTC. It translates to CASSARDREEGYTF.

This clonotype has just a few counts. The chain links TRBV12-3 or TRBV12-4 to TRBJ1-5; TRBD1 matches at 7 bases. V lost 3 bases, J lost 4 bases, and 3 bases stayed unmatched. The CDR3 extends over 14 amino acids. DNA for the CDR3: TGTGCCAGCAGTTTCGGGACAGCGAATCAGCCCCAGCATTTT. Protein sequence: CASSFGTANQPQHF.

This clonotype was picked up a small number of times. The rearrangement links TRBV20-1 to TRBJ1-1, with D possibly TRBD1 on 5 matching bases. V was shortened by 7 bases and J by 0 bases, with 12 bases between the two germline ends. This CDR3 spans 13 amino acids. Germline values: CDR1 DFQATT, CDR2 SNEGSKA (reference sequence). The CDR3 region is CSGQIIMNTEAFF. The DNA of the CDR3 is TGCAGTGGACAGATAATCATGAACACTGAAGCTTTCTTT.

V gene TRBV6-1 combines with J gene TRBJ1-4; D is uncertain. The CDR3 has 13 residues. V was trimmed by 2 bases and J by 4 bases, leaving 5 bases between them. Looked up from germline, CDR1 is MNHNS and CDR2 is SASEGT. CDR3 DNA sequence: TGTGCCAGCAGTGAACTAATTAATGAAAAACTGTTTTTT. It encodes CASSELINEKLFF.

This clonotype is classed as medium-sized. The rearrangement joins TRBV5-1 to TRBJ1-6; weak D call: TRBD1 (5 bases). V was cut by 3 bases and J by 5 bases, with 12 bases left in between. CDR1 and CDR2 from the germline V gene are SGHRS and YFSETQ. The CDR3 has 15 residues. CDR3 sequence: CASSSLTADNSPLHF. The DNA of the CDR3 is TGCGCCAGCAGCTCGTTGACAGCTGATAATTCACCCCTCCACTTT.

This rearrangement joins TRBV5-1 to TRBJ2-1, with TRBD2 matching 11 bases. Per germline, CDR1 SGHRS and CDR2 YFSETQ. The CDR3 sequence is 18 residues long. The V segment lost 0 bases and the J segment 0 bases; nucleotides outside the gene matches: 5. The CDR3 DNA reads TGCGCCAGCAGCTTGGGGGTAGCGGGAGGGCCCTCCTACAATGAGCAGTTCTTC. Translation gives CASSLGVAGGPSYNEQFF.

This rearrangement joins TRBV3-1 to TRBJ2-7; D uncertain. The CDR3 is made up of 13 amino acids. CDR1 and CDR2 (germline): LGHDT, YNNKEL (reference sequence). V was cut by 4 bases and J by 9 bases, with 16 bases left in between. This CDR3 reads CASSPSQIRWQYF. The CDR3 bases are TGTGCCAGCAGCCCGTCTCAGATCCGGTGGCAGTACTTC.

This clonotype was observed a few times. This chain joins TRBV19 and TRBJ1-5; weak D call: TRBD1 (6 bases). The CDR3 length is 15 residues. The V gene's germline CDR1 is LNHDA and CDR2 SQIVND (reference sequence). V was cut by 7 bases and J by 0 bases, with 13 bases left in between. The CDR3 DNA reads as TGTGCCAGTAATAGGGACACCACTAGCAATCAGCCCCAGCATTTT. Protein: CASNRDTTSNQPQHF.

This clonotype showed up just a few times. This chain links TRBV28 with TRBJ2-3, with TRBD1 matching 8 bases. J lost 5 bases, V lost 6 bases, and 7 bases had no gene match. The CDR3 has 14 amino acids. Germline V gene lookup returns CDR1 MDHEN and CDR2 SYDVKM. The CDR3 DNA reads TGTGCCAGCAGCTCCGGACAGGGTGTAGATACGCAGTATTTT. It translates to CASSSGQGVDTQYF.

This clonotype occurred a few times. The chain joins TRBV27 to TRBJ2-7; possible D gene TRBD1, 5 bases. The CDR3 length is 13 residues. Germline V gene lookup returns CDR1 MNHEY and CDR2 SMNVEV (reference sequence). Deletions cut 6 bases from V and 3 bases from J, with 12 bases between. For the CDR3, the DNA is TGTGCCAGCAGCCGCGTAAGGGGCTACGAGCAGTACTTC. Protein: CASSRVRGYEQYF.

This rearrangement joins TRBV5-1 to TRBJ2-1; perhaps TRBD1 as D (6 bases). V was pared by 3 bases and J by 5 bases, with 12 bases between. The V gene's germline CDR1 is SGHRS and CDR2 YFSETQ. This CDR3 comprises 14 residues. This CDR3 is CASSWMTGDNEQFF. For the CDR3, the DNA is TGCGCCAGCAGCTGGATGACAGGAGACAATGAGCAGTTCTTC.

This clonotype has a handful of counts. This chain connects TRBV12-3 or TRBV12-4 to TRBJ2-5, with D possibly being TRBD1 or TRBD2 (5 bases each). Trimming removed 5 bases at V and 4 bases at J, with 17 bases between. The CDR3 loop spans 15 amino acids. In DNA, the CDR3 is TGTGCCAGCAGTGCCCCCGGGGCAGGAGGAGAGACCCAGTACTTC. Encoded protein: CASSAPGAGGETQYF.

Written as DNA, the CDR3 is TGTGCCAGCAGCGTAGCGACAACAGGGGACTCCTACGAGCAGTACTTC. This codes for CASSVATTGDSYEQYF. This chain uses TRBV9 with TRBJ2-7; 7 nucleotides line up with TRBD1. CDR1 is SGDLS and CDR2 is YYNGEE in the germline V gene. This CDR3 is 16 amino acids long. With V trimmed by 0 bases and J by 0 bases, 6 bases remained unmatched.

This sequence joins TRBV6-1 and TRBJ1-2; D is perhaps TRBD1 (6 bases). Germline CDR1 MNHNS, CDR2 SASEGT. Trimming took off 5 bases at V and 6 bases at J, with 19 bases between the two ends. The CDR3 runs to 15 residues. The CDR3 is CASSPRPGEFNGYTF. The CDR3 bases are TGTGCCAGCAGTCCACGGCCAGGGGAGTTTAATGGCTACACCTTC.

V gene TRBV9 combines with J gene TRBJ2-7; 8 nucleotides align to TRBD1. Per germline, CDR1 SGDLS and CDR2 YYNGEE. This CDR3 is 16 amino acids long. Trimming at V came to 1 base and at J to 0 bases, leaving 6 bases not matched to a gene. CDR3 sequence: CASSVSGTGSSYEQYF. The CDR3 DNA follows: TGTGCCAGCAGCGTATCCGGGACAGGTAGCTCCTACGAGCAGTACTTC.

This clonotype turned up a few times. The CDR3 nucleotides read TGTGCCAGCAGTACAGCCACCTCCTACGAGCAGTACTTC. Its translation: CASSTATSYEQYF. This sequence joins TRBV6-2 or TRBV6-3 and TRBJ2-7, with unresolved D. Trimming took 5 bases from V and 0 from J, leaving 8 bases between them. CDR3 size: 13 residues. Germline V gene lookup returns CDR1 MNHEY and CDR2 SVGEGT.

V and J are TRBV5-8 and TRBJ1-1; TRBD1 agrees at 7 bases. Germline V gene lookup returns CDR1 SGHTS and CDR2 YDEGEE. CDR3 size: 14 residues. The V and J ends lost 2 bases and 4 bases, in that order; junction bases with no gene match: 5. This chain's CDR3 is CASSFRTGATEAFF. Written as DNA, the CDR3 is TGTGCCAGCAGCTTTAGAACAGGGGCCACTGAAGCTTTCTTT.

This clonotype showed up just a few times. The chain joins TRBV2 to TRBJ2-1; unclear D gene. Germline CDR1 reads SNHLY; CDR2 reads FYNNEI. There are 17 residues in the CDR3. The V end was cut by 3 bases, the J end by 9 bases, with 24 bases between. This CDR3 is CASSDLNPLSLYVEQFF. The DNA for the CDR3 is TGTGCCAGCAGTGATCTGAACCCGCTATCCCTTTACGTTGAGCAGTTCTTC.

The gene calls are TRBV7-8 and TRBJ1-1; no reliable D call. The V gene's germline CDR1 is SGHVS and CDR2 FQNEAQ. V was clipped by 6 bases and J by 7 bases, with 18 bases between them. The CDR3 is 14 amino acids. In DNA form, the CDR3 reads TGTGCCAGCAGTTCCGGGCCCTGGGCCTATGAAGCTTTCTTT. This sequence encodes CASSSGPWAYEAFF. The variable domain in full, completed from reference TRBV7-8 and TRBJ1-1, reads GAGVSQSPRYKVAKRGQDVALRCDPISGHVSLFWYQQALGQGPEFLTYFQNEAQLDKSGLPSDRFFAERPEGSVSTLKIQRTQQEDSAVYLCASSSGPWAYEAFFGQGTRLTVV.

Many counts were recorded for this clonotype. The rearrangement joins TRBV9 to TRBJ2-7; tentative D call: TRBD1 (5 bases). V gave up 4 bases and J gave up 0 bases, with 8 bases separating them. The CDR3 has 13 residues. Germline V lookup: CDR1 SGDLS, CDR2 YYNGEE. The CDR3 reads CASSRGSSYEQYF. CDR3 bases: TGTGCCAGCAGCAGGGGTTCCTCCTACGAGCAGTACTTC.

The chain has TRBV2 and TRBJ1-2; D not resolved. CDR1 and CDR2 from the germline V gene are SNHLY and FYNNEI. Trimming shortened V by 0 bases and J by 5 bases, and 19 bases separated the two germline ends. There are 17 residues in the CDR3. This chain's CDR3 is CASSEALRREGPYGYTF. The CDR3, as DNA: TGTGCCAGCAGTGAAGCGCTAAGACGGGAGGGTCCTTATGGCTACACCTTC.

This clonotype showed up many times. The V call is TRBV20-1, the J call TRBJ2-7, with 7 positions matching TRBD1. The CDR3 is 14 residues long. CDR1 is DFQATT and CDR2 is SNEGSKA in the germline V gene (reference sequence). J was trimmed by 2 bases and V by 0 bases; bases with no gene match: 4. The CDR3 coding sequence is TGCAGTGCTAGAGATCCGACAGGGACCTACGAGCAGTACTTC. The encoded protein is CSARDPTGTYEQYF.

This rearrangement joins TRBV29-1 to TRBJ2-7; possibly TRBD1 for D (5 bases). V lost 6 bases and J 1 base, leaving 16 bases between the germline ends. The CDR3 spans 14 residues. Germline V CDR1 and CDR2: SQVTM, ANQGSEA. DNA of the CDR3: TGCAGCGTCACCAACAGGCTTGCTTCCTACGAGCAGTACTTC. Protein: CSVTNRLASYEQYF.

This rearrangement joins TRBV5-1 to TRBJ1-5, with D tentatively TRBD1 (5 bases). Per the germline V gene, CDR1 is SGHRS and CDR2 is YFSETQ. V lost 4 bases, J lost 6 bases, and 14 bases lay in between. There are 14 residues in the CDR3. The CDR3 region is CASSQGTRGQPQHF. The CDR3 region has the DNA TGCGCCAGCAGCCAGGGTACGAGGGGTCAGCCCCAGCATTTT.

This rearrangement joins TRBV5-1 to TRBJ1-2, with TRBD1 matching over 8 bases. V was pared by 4 bases and J by 5 bases, with 10 bases of the junction left unmatched. The CDR3 has 15 residues. Germline V lookup: CDR1 SGHRS, CDR2 YFSETQ. The CDR3 DNA reads TGCGCCAGCAGCCCGGGGCAGGGGGCGCGGTATGGCTACACCTTC. It codes for CASSPGQGARYGYTF.